These 17 T cell receptor beta chains were all obtained from the same sample, sequenced in a study of CD8+ T cells in alopecia areata. Reverse transcribed after extraction, RNA yielded cDNA as the sequencing template. Produced via immunoSEQ multiplex PCR; TCRdb's table is partial and in-frame only. The profile shows 90,000 to 120,000 clones, about 50% of them singletons. Sequenced sample: NKG2D-low CD8+ T cells sorted from blood. These receptors all come from a human donor with alopecia areata.

The chain recombines TRBV4-1 with TRBJ2-3, with 7 nucleotides matching TRBD2. With 1 base clipped from V and 3 bases from J, the junction kept 7 bases outside the gene matches. The germline CDR1 and CDR2 sequences are MGHRA and YSYEKL. The CDR3 spans 16 residues. Written as DNA, the CDR3 is TGCGCCAGCAGCCAAGCCGAGGGAGGGATGACAGATACGCAGTATTTT. The encoded protein is CASSQAEGGMTDTQYF.

The CDR3 nucleotides are TGCGCCAGCAGCCAACACCAGAAGTCGACAAGCACTGAAGCTTTCTTT. It is translated as CASSQHQKSTSTEAFF. The chain links TRBV5-1 to TRBJ1-1, with D unresolved. From germline, CDR1 is SGHRS and CDR2 YFSETQ. The V and J ends lost 4 bases and 4 bases respectively, with 20 bases between them. This CDR3 region has 16 residues.

This clone was seen only a few times. The chain is built from TRBV14 and TRBJ1-2, with D uncertain. Germline CDR1 reads SGHDN; CDR2 reads FVKESK. V was cut by 2 bases and J by 8 bases, with 15 bases left in between. This CDR3 contains 14 residues. CDR3 in DNA: TGTGCCAGCAGCCAAATTCGACGGCCCGAAGGCTACACCTTC. This translates into CASSQIRRPEGYTF.

This clone was seen a handful of times. The chain uses TRBV6-5 and TRBJ2-1; D tentatively reads TRBD1 or TRBD2 (6 bases each). This CDR3 has 16 amino acids. Germline values: CDR1 MNHEY, CDR2 SVGAGI. Trimming removed 0 bases at V and 4 bases at J, with 13 bases between. CDR3 sequence: CASSYSRDTFYNEQFF. The CDR3 DNA follows: TGTGCCAGCAGTTACTCGCGGGACACTTTTTACAATGAGCAGTTCTTC.

Only a few counts were recorded for this clone. At one end the junction does not follow the germline gene, possibly because of a read error. The chain recombines TRBV5-1 with TRBJ2-7; D remains unclear. Germline V lookup: CDR1 SGHRS, CDR2 YFSETQ. This CDR3 contains 13 residues. DNA of the CDR3: TGCGCCAGCAGCCGTGACTCGACCCAACGGTGGAACTTC. It translates to CASSRDSTQRWNF.

This chain uses TRBV6-5 with TRBJ2-1; D is unresolved. The CDR3 runs to 11 residues. The germline CDR1 and CDR2 sequences are MNHEY and SVGAGI. V was clipped by 4 bases and J by 8 bases, with 6 bases between them. CDR3 loop: CASSSGHEQFF. For the CDR3, the DNA is TGTGCCAGCAGTTCAGGTCATGAGCAGTTCTTC.

This clone was seen only a few times. V and J are TRBV5-1 and TRBJ2-7; TRBD1 matches at 10 bases. After removal of 0 bases from V and 7 bases from J, the junction contained 7 bases not matched to a gene. Germline lookup yields CDR1 SGHRS and CDR2 YFSETQ. This CDR3 has 15 amino acids. The CDR3: CASSLVLGTGAEQYF. CDR3 bases: TGCGCCAGCAGCTTGGTCCTCGGGACAGGGGCTGAGCAGTACTTC.

This chain links TRBV6-1 with TRBJ2-2; 10 nucleotides agree with TRBD2. This CDR3 comprises 17 residues. Germline CDR1 is MNHNS and CDR2 is SASEGT. V was pared by 3 bases and J by 3 bases, with 7 bases of the junction left unmatched. The DNA of the CDR3 is TGTGCCAGCAGTGACGGGCCTAGCGGGAGTCACACCGGGGAGCTGTTTTTT. This translates into CASSDGPSGSHTGELFF.

This clone was recorded a few times. The V call is TRBV4-1, the J call TRBJ2-3, with 9 bases fitting TRBD2. V trimming: 1 base; J trimming: 4 bases; junction bases outside the gene matches: 6. The CDR3 runs to 16 residues. Per germline, CDR1 MGHRA and CDR2 YSYEKL. In nucleotides, the CDR3 is TGCGCCAGCAGCCAAGGGAGCGGGAGGATCTCAGATACGCAGTATTTT. It is translated as CASSQGSGRISDTQYF.

The chain joins TRBV18 to TRBJ2-3; D may be TRBD2 (5 bases). The germline V and J ends were trimmed by 0 bases and 4 bases, with 14 bases remaining between them. Germline CDR1 is KGHSH and CDR2 is LQKENI. This CDR3 has 16 residues. The DNA for the CDR3 is TGTGCCAGCTCACCACCGTGGGAGCACGGCGCAGATACGCAGTATTTT. Protein sequence: CASSPPWEHGADTQYF.

The chain couples TRBV27 to TRBJ2-7; D call uncertain. The germline CDR1 and CDR2 sequences are MNHEY and SMNVEV (reference sequence). Trimming shortened V by 3 bases and J by 2 bases, and 8 bases separated the two germline ends. This CDR3 comprises 13 residues. CDR3 loop: CASSLKTAYEQYF. In nucleotides, the CDR3 is TGTGCCAGCAGTTTGAAAACGGCCTACGAGCAGTACTTC.

The rearrangement joins TRBV28 to TRBJ2-5; 9 nucleotides align to TRBD2. CDR3 length: 17 amino acids. CDR1 MDHEN and CDR2 SYDVKM come from the germline V gene. The ends lost 6 bases at V and 5 bases at J; junction bases unmatched: 16. The DNA for the CDR3 is TGTGCCAGCAGCGAAATTGGACTAGCGAGCCAGGGGGAGACCCAGTACTTC. Amino acid sequence: CASSEIGLASQGETQYF.

This chain joins TRBV28 and TRBJ1-1; D call uncertain. The germline V gene has CDR1 MDHEN and CDR2 SYDVKM. Trimming took off 5 bases at V and 1 base at J, with 8 bases between the two ends. CDR3 length: 13 amino acids. CDR3 sequence (DNA): TGTGCCAGCAGTGCCACGGGGAACACTGAAGCTTTCTTT. Its translation: CASSATGNTEAFF.

The V gene is TRBV10-3, the J gene TRBJ2-2; D remains unclear. Germline CDR1 and CDR2: ENHRY and SYGVKD. The CDR3 runs 14 residues. Trimming stripped 6 bases from V and 0 bases from J, with 8 bases between. The CDR3 region is CAIRDSTNTGELFF. CDR3 sequence (DNA): TGTGCCATCAGGGATTCCACGAACACCGGGGAGCTGTTTTTT.

The chain links TRBV2 to TRBJ2-7; no reliable D call. The CDR3 extends over 12 amino acids. The germline gives CDR1 SNHLY, CDR2 FYNNEI. The V end lost 4 bases, the J end lost 2 bases, and 6 bases lay between the germline ends. The CDR3 DNA is TGTGCCAGCAGTGGGGGTGCCTACGAGCAGTACTTC. It yields the protein CASSGGAYEQYF.

The sample holds a few counts of this clone. The V and J genes are TRBV28 and TRBJ2-7; 10 bases are shared with TRBD2. Germline lookup yields CDR1 MDHEN and CDR2 SYDVKM. The CDR3 sequence is 14 residues long. Unmatched junction bases numbered 6, after V lost 4 bases and J lost 6 bases. DNA for the CDR3: TGTGCCAGCAGTTATCTAGCGGGAGTTGGCGAGCAGTACTTC. This gives the protein CASSYLAGVGEQYF. The whole variable domain, filled in from reference TRBV28 and TRBJ2-7, reads DVKVTQSSRYLVKRTGEKVFLECVQDMDHENMFWYRQDPGLGLRLIYFSYDVKMKEKGDIPEGYSVSREKKERFSLILESASTNQTSMYLCASSYLAGVGEQYFGPGTRLTVT.

The chain combines TRBV6-1 with TRBJ2-7; 10 bases are a match to TRBD1. The CDR3 length is 14 residues. Germline values: CDR1 MNHNS, CDR2 SASEGT. V gave up 5 bases and J gave up 4 bases; unmatched junction bases: 5. In DNA form, the CDR3 reads TGTGCCAGCAGTCCACCGGGACAGGGGTACGAGCAGTACTTC. Its translation is CASSPPGQGYEQYF.